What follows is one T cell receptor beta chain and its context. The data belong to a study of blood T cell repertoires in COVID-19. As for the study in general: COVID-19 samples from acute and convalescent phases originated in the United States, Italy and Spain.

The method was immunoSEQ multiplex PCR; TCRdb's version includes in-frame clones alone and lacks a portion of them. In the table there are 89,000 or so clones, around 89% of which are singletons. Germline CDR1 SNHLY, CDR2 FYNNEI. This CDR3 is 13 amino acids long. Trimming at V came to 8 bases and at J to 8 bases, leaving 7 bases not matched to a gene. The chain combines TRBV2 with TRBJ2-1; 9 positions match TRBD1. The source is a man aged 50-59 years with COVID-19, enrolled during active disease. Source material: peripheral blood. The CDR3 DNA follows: TGTGCCAGCGAAAGACAGGGGGTGGATGAGCAGTTCTTC. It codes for CASERQGVDEQFF.